The source of this TCR beta chain is a study of patients and donors after allogeneic stem cell transplantation. CDR1 is SEHNR, CDR2 FQNEAQ, per germline (reference sequence). This CDR3 is built from 15 residues. V was cut by 5 bases and J by 0 bases, with 10 bases left in between. TCRdb recomputed calls from the RT-PCR reads with MiXCR, one row per CDR3 protein. The sample contains approximately 430,000 distinct CDR3 sequences, around 16% of which appear only once. The rearrangement joins TRBV7-9 to TRBJ1-4; D is uncertain. What was sequenced was blood, either unsorted or a sorted T cell fraction (not recorded which). This clonotype was obtained from a human donor who was either an allogeneic HSCT recipient or a stem cell or donor lymphocyte infusion donor (not recorded which). It is not recorded whose cells these are; they may come from a transplant donor. The CDR3 nucleotides read TGTGCCAGCAGCGTAAAAGTTTCAACTAATGAAAAACTGTTTTTT. It is translated as CASSVKVSTNEKLFF.